The present T cell receptor beta chain was sequenced within a study of CD8 T cells in Susac syndrome. Study-wide context: Within the sequenced group of Susac syndrome patients, five or six showed active disease and 8 or 9 were in remission. General study findings and limits: The CD4+ T cell repertoires in Susac syndrome were not clonally expanded.

The patients with Susac syndrome satisfied recently defined diagnostic criteria for either definite or probable disease. Random hexamers were used to reverse transcribe roughly 0.45 to 1 ug of RNA. With immunoSEQ multiplex PCR, TCR beta CDR3 was amplified across 54 Vbeta and 13 Jbeta. One entry per CDR3 protein, called by TCRdb with MiXCR from the immunoSEQ multiplex PCR reads. The sample lists 200,000 to 250,000 distinct CDR3 sequences; approximately 94% were seen once. Trimming took 1 base from V and 2 from J, leaving 13 bases between them. In germline, CDR1 is SGDLS, CDR2 YYNGEE. The CDR3 loop spans 15 amino acids. This clonotype has just one count. Its matching antigen is unknown.

V usage is TRBV9 and J usage is TRBJ2-7; either TRBD1 or TRBD2 may fit D (5 bases each). This TCR derives from a human donor with Susac syndrome. The specimen was CD4+ T cells from PBMCs. CDR3: CASSVRGDSPYEQYF. In nucleotides, the CDR3 is TGTGCCAGCAGCGTAAGAGGGGATTCCCCCTACGAGCAGTACTTC.